These 15 T cell receptor beta chains share one sample of origin, sequenced in a study of OX40 agonist ivuxolimab in advanced cancers. Repertoires were generated with immunoSEQ multiplex PCR, while TCRdb's copy carries only in-frame clones and drops some. The data hold 90,000 to 120,000 clones, with 91% observed a single time. Sequenced here: CD4+ or CD8+ T cells sorted from blood, sampled in a trial of the OX40 agonist ivuxolimab. The receptors here all came from an adult with an advanced solid tumor such as melanoma, head and neck, liver or kidney cancer.

The V and J genes are TRBV5-1 and TRBJ1-2; D unclear. Germline CDR1 SGHRS, CDR2 YFSETQ. V dropped 4 bases and J dropped 0 bases, with 19 bases sitting between them. The CDR3 contains 17 residues. Here the CDR3 DNA reads TGCGCCAGCAGCCTTGGGCGGGAACTTATAGCTAACTATGGCTACACCTTC. It codes for CASSLGRELIANYGYTF.

The rearrangement links TRBV15 to TRBJ2-3; D unresolved. Germline V gene lookup returns CDR1 LNHNV and CDR2 YYDKDF (reference sequence). The length of the CDR3 is 13 residues. Trimming took 0 bases from V and 6 from J, leaving 7 bases between them. The CDR3 spells CATSRDQGDTQYF. Written as DNA, the CDR3 is TGTGCCACCAGCAGAGATCAAGGGGATACGCAGTATTTT.

The V call is TRBV19, the J call TRBJ2-2; 10 nucleotides align to TRBD1. The CDR3 totals 16 residues. CDR1 is LNHDA, CDR2 SQIVND, per germline (reference sequence). Trimming cost V 6 bases and J 5 bases; bases outside gene matches: 9. As DNA, the CDR3 is TGTGCCAGTAGGGACGACAGGGGGCGAGGTACCGGGGAGCTGTTTTTT. This gives the protein CASRDDRGRGTGELFF.

V is TRBV28 and J is TRBJ1-2, with a possible D match to TRBD1 (5 bases). Trimming took 10 bases from V and 4 from J, leaving 25 bases between them. CDR3 length: 16 amino acids. The germline V gene has CDR1 MDHEN and CDR2 SYDVKM. CDR3 in amino acids: CATDPEAGRGLYGYTF. The CDR3 coding sequence is TGTGCCACCGACCCCGAGGCAGGGCGAGGCCTCTATGGCTACACCTTC.

Here the CDR3 DNA reads TGTGCCAGCAGCTTAGATCGGGGGGGCTTGGGTGAAAAACTGTTTTTT. Protein: CASSLDRGGLGEKLFF. The rearrangement joins TRBV11-2 to TRBJ1-4; weak D call: TRBD1 (6 bases). V was shortened by 0 bases and J by 7 bases, with 15 bases between the two germline ends. Germline V lookup: CDR1 SGHAT, CDR2 FQNNGV. The CDR3 sequence is 16 residues long.

The J gene is TRBJ1-1, the V gene TRBV19, with 11 nucleotides matching TRBD1. This CDR3 is 15 amino acids long. Germline loops: CDR1 LNHDA, CDR2 SQIVND (reference sequence). Germline trimming cut 5 bases from V and 11 bases from J; bases unmatched to any gene: 13. The CDR3 nucleotides are TGTGCCAGTAGTTCCCGGACAGGGGGCCGACTCAAGGCTTTCTTT. It encodes CASSSRTGGRLKAFF.

The chain joins TRBV9 to TRBJ2-2; 9 bases fit TRBD1. Germline CDR1 is SGDLS and CDR2 is YYNGEE. V dropped 3 bases and J dropped 0; count of bases not matched to a gene: 3. This CDR3 spans 16 amino acids. CDR3 sequence reads: CASSGGTGPNTGELFF. CDR3 DNA: TGTGCCAGCAGCGGCGGGACAGGGCCGAACACCGGGGAGCTGTTTTTT. The full variable domain, rest sourced from reference TRBV9 and TRBJ2-2, is DSGVTQTPKHLITATGQRVTLRCSPRSGDLSVYWYQQSLDQGLQFLIQYYNGEERAKGNILERFSAQQFPDLHSELNLSSLELGDSALYFCASSGGTGPNTGELFFGEGSRLTVL.

This chain uses TRBV5-1 with TRBJ2-3, with D maybe TRBD1 (6 bases). In germline, CDR1 is SGHRS, CDR2 YFSETQ. CDR3 length: 14 residues. The V end lost 3 bases, the J end lost 10 bases, and 18 bases lay between the germline ends. This chain's CDR3 is CASSSRGPSSPQYF. Here the CDR3 DNA reads TGCGCCAGCAGCTCCAGGGGACCGAGTTCACCGCAGTATTTT.

This chain connects TRBV7-9 to TRBJ1-6; possible D gene TRBD1, 6 bases. Germline assignment: CDR1 SEHNR and CDR2 FQNEAQ (reference sequence). Trimming took 5 bases from V and 4 from J, leaving 9 bases between them. The CDR3 loop spans 14 amino acids. The CDR3 loop is CASSRTEYNSPLHF. CDR3 bases: TGTGCCAGCAGCCGGACAGAGTATAATTCACCCCTCCACTTT.

V is TRBV5-6 and J is TRBJ2-5, with 10 positions matching TRBD2. The tail of the sequence fits TRBJ2-7 better, so the J call may be wrong. CDR1 is SGHDT, CDR2 YYEEEE, per germline. The CDR3 spans 15 residues. The CDR3, as DNA: TGTGCCAGCAGCTTTACAGGACTAGCGGCCTACGAGCAGTACTTC. It translates to CASSFTGLAAYEQYF.

V usage is TRBV27 and J usage is TRBJ2-3; a weak D match, TRBD2 (5 bases). V was cut by 5 bases and J by 0 bases, with 9 bases left in between. This CDR3 has 14 residues. Germline CDR1 reads MNHEY; CDR2 reads SMNVEV (reference sequence). The CDR3 is CASSLASSTDTQYF. In DNA, the CDR3 is TGTGCCAGCAGTCTAGCCTCTAGCACAGATACGCAGTATTTT.

This rearrangement joins TRBV5-6 to TRBJ1-4, with TRBD1 matching over 8 bases. Germline values: CDR1 SGHDT, CDR2 YYEEEE. V gave up 2 bases and J gave up 5 bases; unmatched junction bases: 2. The CDR3 contains 14 residues. CDR3 region: CASSFWTGNEKLFF. DNA of the CDR3: TGTGCCAGCAGCTTTTGGACAGGGAATGAAAAACTGTTTTTT.

V and J are TRBV5-1 and TRBJ2-1; TRBD2 is a possible D gene (5 bases). This CDR3 region has 13 residues. The ends were cut back, 4 bases at V and 3 bases at J, with 8 bases in the middle. Per the germline V gene, CDR1 is SGHRS and CDR2 is YFSETQ. The CDR3 sequence: CASSLTSYNEQFF. CDR3 nucleotides: TGCGCCAGCAGCCTCACTAGCTACAATGAGCAGTTCTTC.

The chain carries TRBV19 and TRBJ2-1, with D tentatively TRBD1 (6 bases). The V and J ends lost 5 bases and 7 bases respectively, with 12 bases between them. CDR3 size: 13 residues. Looked up from germline, CDR1 is LNHDA and CDR2 is SQIVND (reference sequence). The CDR3 is CASSPQGQNEQFF. As DNA, the CDR3 is TGTGCCAGTAGTCCACAGGGTCAGAATGAGCAGTTCTTC. The whole variable domain, filled in from reference TRBV19 and TRBJ2-1, reads DGGITQSPKYLFRKEGQNVTLSCEQNLNHDAMYWYRQDPGQGLRLIYYSQIVNDFQKGDIAEGYSVSREKKESFPLTVTSAQKNPTAFYLCASSPQGQNEQFFGPGTRLTVL.

The chain carries TRBV5-6 and TRBJ2-5, with 8 bases fitting TRBD1. J gave up 5 bases and V 3 bases, and 15 bases lay outside the gene matches. There are 17 residues in the CDR3. CDR1 SGHDT and CDR2 YYEEEE come from the germline V gene. The CDR3 region has the DNA TGTGCCAGCAGCTCCTGGACAGGGCGAATACTGGGGGAGACCCAGTACTTC. Its translation is CASSSWTGRILGETQYF. Full variable domain (remainder filled in from reference TRBV5-6 and TRBJ2-5): DAGVTQSPTHLIKTRGQQVTLRCSPKSGHDTVSWYQQALGQGPQFIFQYYEEEERQRGNFPDRFSGHQFPNYSSELNVNALLLGDSALYLCASSSWTGRILGETQYFGPGTRLLVL.